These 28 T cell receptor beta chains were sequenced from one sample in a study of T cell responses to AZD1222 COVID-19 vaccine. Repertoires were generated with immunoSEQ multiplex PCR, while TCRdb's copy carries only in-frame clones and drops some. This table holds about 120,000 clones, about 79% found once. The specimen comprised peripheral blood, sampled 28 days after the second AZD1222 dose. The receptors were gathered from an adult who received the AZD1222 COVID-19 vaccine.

CDR3 sequence (DNA): TGCGCCAGCAGCTTGGGGACAGGGGGGTATTCACCCCTCCACTTT. Translating it yields CASSLGTGGYSPLHF. This chain joins TRBV5-1 and TRBJ1-6; TRBD1 aligns across 10 bases. The germline V gene encodes CDR1 SGHRS and CDR2 YFSETQ. V was clipped by 0 bases and J by 8 bases; unmatched bases: 2. CDR3 length: 15 residues.

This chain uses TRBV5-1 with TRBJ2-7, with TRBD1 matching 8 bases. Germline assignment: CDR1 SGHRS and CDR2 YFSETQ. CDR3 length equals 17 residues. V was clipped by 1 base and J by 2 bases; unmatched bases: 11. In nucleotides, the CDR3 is TGCGCCAGCAGCTTGTTTCGGTCAGGACAGGGTGCCTACGAGCAGTACTTC. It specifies CASSLFRSGQGAYEQYF.

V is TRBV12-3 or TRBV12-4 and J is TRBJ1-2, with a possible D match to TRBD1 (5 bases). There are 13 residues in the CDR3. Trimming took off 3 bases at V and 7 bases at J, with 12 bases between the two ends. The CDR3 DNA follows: TGTGCCAGCAGTTTGGGGCAGGGCCGTGGCTACACCTTC. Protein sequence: CASSLGQGRGYTF.

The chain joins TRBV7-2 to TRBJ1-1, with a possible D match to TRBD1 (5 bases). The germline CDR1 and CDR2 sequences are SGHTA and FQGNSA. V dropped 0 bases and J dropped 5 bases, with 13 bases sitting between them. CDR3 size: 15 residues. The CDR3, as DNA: TGTGCCAGCAGCTTAGCGCCAGGGTCCTGGACTGAAGCTTTCTTT. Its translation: CASSLAPGSWTEAFF.

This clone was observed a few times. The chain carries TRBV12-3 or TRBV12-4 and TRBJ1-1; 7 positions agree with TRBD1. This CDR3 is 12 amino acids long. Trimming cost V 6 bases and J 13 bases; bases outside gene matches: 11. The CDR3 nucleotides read TGTGCCAGCAGGCCGGACAGGCCGGGAGTTTTCTTT. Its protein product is CASRPDRPGVFF.

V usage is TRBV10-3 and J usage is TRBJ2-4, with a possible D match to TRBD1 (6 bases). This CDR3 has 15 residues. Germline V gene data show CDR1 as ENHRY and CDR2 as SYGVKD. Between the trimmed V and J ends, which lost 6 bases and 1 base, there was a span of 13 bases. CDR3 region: CAISRDTAAKNIQYF. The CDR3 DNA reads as TGTGCCATCAGCCGGGACACGGCGGCCAAAAACATTCAGTACTTC.

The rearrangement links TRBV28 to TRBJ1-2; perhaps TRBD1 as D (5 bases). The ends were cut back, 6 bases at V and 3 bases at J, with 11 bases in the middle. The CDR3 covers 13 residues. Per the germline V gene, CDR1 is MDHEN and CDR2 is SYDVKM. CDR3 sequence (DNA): TGTGCCAGCAGCAGGGTTGATGACTATGGCTACACCTTC. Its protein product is CASSRVDDYGYTF.

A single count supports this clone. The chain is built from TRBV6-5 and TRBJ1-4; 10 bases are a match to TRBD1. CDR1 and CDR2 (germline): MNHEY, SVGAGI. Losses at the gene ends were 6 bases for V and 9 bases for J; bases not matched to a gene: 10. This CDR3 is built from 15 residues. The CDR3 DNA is TGTGCCAGCAGCTCCGCCGGGACAGGGGCGAAAAAACTGTTTTTT. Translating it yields CASSSAGTGAKKLFF.

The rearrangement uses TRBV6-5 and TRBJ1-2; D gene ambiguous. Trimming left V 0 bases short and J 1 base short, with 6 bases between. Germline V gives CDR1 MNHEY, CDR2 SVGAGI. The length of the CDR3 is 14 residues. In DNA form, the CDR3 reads TGTGCCAGCAGTTACTCGTGGGATAACTATGGCTACACCTTC. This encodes CASSYSWDNYGYTF.

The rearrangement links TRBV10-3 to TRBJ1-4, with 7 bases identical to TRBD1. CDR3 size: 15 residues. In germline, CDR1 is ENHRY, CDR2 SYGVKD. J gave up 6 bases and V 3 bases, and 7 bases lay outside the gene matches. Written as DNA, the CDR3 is TGTGCCATCAGTGAACCGCAGGGGGAGCATGAAAAACTGTTTTTT. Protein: CAISEPQGEHEKLFF.

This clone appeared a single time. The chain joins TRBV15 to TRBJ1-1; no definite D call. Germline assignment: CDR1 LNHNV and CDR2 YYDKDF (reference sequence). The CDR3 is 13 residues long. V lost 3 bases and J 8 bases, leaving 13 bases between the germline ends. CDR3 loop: CATSRGAVVEAFF. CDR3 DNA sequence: TGTGCCACCAGCAGGGGAGCAGTAGTCGAAGCTTTCTTT. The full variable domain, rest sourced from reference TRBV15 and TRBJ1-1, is DAMVIQNPRYQVTQFGKPVTLSCSQTLNHNVMYWYQQKSSQAPKLLFHYYDKDFNNEADTPDNFQSRRPNTSFCFLDIRSPGLGDTAMYLCATSRGAVVEAFFGQGTRLTVV.

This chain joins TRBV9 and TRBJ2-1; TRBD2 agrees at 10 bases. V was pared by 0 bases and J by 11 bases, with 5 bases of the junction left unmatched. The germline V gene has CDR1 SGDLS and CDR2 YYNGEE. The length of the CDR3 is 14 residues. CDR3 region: CASSVGVAGGKQFF. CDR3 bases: TGTGCCAGCAGCGTAGGAGTAGCGGGGGGAAAGCAGTTCTTC.

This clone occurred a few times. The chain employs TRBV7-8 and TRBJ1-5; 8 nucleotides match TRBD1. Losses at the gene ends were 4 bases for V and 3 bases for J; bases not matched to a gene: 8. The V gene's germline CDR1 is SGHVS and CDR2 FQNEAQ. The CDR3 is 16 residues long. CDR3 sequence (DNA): TGTGCCAGCAGCTCGGGAGGACAGGGCTACAATCAGCCCCAGCATTTT. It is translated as CASSSGGQGYNQPQHF.

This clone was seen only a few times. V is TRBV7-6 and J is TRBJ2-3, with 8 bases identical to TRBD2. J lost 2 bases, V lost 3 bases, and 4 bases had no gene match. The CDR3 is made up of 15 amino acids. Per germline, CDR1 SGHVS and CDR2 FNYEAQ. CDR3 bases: TGTGCCAGCAGCTTCTTTAGCGGGGCCACAGATACGCAGTATTTT. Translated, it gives CASSFFSGATDTQYF.

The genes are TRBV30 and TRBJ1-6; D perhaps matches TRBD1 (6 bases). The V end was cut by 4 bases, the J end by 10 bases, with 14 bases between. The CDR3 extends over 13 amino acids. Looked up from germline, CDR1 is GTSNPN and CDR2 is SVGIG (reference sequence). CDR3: CAWKTGIGSPLHF. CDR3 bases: TGTGCCTGGAAAACAGGGATCGGATCACCCCTCCACTTT.

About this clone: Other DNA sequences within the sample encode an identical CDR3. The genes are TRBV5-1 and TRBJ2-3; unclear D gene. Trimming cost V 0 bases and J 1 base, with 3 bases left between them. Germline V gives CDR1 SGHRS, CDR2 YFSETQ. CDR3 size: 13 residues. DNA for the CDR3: TGCGCCAGCAGCTTGGATGGCACAGATACGCAGTATTTT. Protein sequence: CASSLDGTDTQYF.

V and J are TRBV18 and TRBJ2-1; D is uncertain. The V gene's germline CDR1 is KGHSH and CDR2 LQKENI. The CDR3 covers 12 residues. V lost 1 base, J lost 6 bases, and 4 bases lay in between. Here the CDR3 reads CASSPRANEQFF. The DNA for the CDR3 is TGTGCCAGCTCACCACGGGCCAATGAGCAGTTCTTC.

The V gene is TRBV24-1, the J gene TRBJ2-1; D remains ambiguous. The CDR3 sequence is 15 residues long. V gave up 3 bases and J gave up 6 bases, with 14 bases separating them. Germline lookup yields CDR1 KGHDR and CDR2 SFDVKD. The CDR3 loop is CATSDNSPGPNEQFF. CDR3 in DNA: TGTGCCACCAGTGATAACTCTCCGGGCCCCAATGAGCAGTTCTTC.

The CDR3 region has the DNA TGTGCCAGCTCACTCTCCCGGGACAGGGGAGAGCAGTACTTC. Amino acid sequence: CASSLSRDRGEQYF. The genes are TRBV18 and TRBJ2-7; 10 bases agree with TRBD1. The CDR3 covers 14 residues. The junction had 7 bases not matched to a gene; V was cut back by 4 bases and J by 7 bases. Germline V lookup: CDR1 KGHSH, CDR2 LQKENI.

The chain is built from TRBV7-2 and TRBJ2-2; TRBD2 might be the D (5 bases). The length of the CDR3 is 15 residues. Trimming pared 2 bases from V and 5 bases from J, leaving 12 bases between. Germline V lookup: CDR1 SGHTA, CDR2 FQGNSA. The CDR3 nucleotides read TGTGCCAGCAGCTTACCGGGAAGGAGGACCGGGGAGCTGTTTTTT. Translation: CASSLPGRRTGELFF.

CDR3 sequence: CASSSDRGGYTF. CDR3 bases: TGTGCCAGCAGTTCGGACAGGGGCGGCTACACCTTC. The chain joins TRBV27 to TRBJ1-2, with 9 nucleotides matching TRBD1. Trimming removed 4 bases from V and 8 bases from J; junction bases left unmatched: 2. Germline V gives CDR1 MNHEY, CDR2 SMNVEV (reference sequence). This CDR3 is 12 amino acids long.

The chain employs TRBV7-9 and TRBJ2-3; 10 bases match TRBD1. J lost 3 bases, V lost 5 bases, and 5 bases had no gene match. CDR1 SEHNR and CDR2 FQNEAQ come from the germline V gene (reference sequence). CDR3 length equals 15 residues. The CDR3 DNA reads TGTGCCAGCAGCCGAGGGGACAGGGGAACAGATACGCAGTATTTT. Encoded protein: CASSRGDRGTDTQYF.

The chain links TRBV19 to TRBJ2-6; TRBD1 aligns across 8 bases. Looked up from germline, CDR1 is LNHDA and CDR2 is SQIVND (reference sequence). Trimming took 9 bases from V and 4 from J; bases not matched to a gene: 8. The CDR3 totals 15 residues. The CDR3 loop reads CASKQGATGANVLTF. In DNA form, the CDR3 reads TGTGCCAGCAAGCAGGGGGCAACAGGGGCCAACGTCCTGACTTTC. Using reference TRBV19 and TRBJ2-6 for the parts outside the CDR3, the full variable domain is DGGITQSPKYLFRKEGQNVTLSCEQNLNHDAMYWYRQDPGQGLRLIYYSQIVNDFQKGDIAEGYSVSREKKESFPLTVTSAQKNPTAFYLCASKQGATGANVLTFGAGSRLTVL.

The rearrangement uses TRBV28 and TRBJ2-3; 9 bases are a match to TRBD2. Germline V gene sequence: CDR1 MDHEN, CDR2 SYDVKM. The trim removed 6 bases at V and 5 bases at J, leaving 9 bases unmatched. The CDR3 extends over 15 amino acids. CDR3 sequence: CASSRRGGLEDTQYF. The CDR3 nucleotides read TGTGCCAGCAGCCGGCGGGGGGGCCTTGAAGATACGCAGTATTTT.

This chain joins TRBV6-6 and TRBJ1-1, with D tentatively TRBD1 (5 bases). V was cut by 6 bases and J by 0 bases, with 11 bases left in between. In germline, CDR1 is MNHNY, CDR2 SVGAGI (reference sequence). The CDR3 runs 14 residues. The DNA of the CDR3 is TGTGCCAGCAGGGGGGACGGTGTGAACACTGAAGCTTTCTTT. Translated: CASRGDGVNTEAFF.

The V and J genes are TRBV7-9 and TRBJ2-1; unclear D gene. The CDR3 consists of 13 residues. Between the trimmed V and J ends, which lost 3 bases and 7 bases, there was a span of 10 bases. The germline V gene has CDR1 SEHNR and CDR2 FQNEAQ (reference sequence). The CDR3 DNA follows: TGTGCCAGCAGCTTTTCGGAAGAAAATGAGCAGTTCTTC. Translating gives CASSFSEENEQFF.

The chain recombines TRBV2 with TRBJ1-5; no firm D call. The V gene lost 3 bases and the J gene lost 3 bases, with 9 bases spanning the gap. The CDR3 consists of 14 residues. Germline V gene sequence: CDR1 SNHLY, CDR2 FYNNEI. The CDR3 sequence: CASSDWATNQPQHF. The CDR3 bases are TGTGCCAGCAGTGACTGGGCCACCAATCAGCCCCAGCATTTT.

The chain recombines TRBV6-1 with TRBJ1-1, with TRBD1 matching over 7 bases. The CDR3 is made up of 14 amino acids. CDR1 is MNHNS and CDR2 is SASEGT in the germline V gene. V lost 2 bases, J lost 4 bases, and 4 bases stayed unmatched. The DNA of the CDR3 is TGTGCCAGCAGTGAAAGGGGGCTGTCCACTGAAGCTTTCTTT. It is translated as CASSERGLSTEAFF.